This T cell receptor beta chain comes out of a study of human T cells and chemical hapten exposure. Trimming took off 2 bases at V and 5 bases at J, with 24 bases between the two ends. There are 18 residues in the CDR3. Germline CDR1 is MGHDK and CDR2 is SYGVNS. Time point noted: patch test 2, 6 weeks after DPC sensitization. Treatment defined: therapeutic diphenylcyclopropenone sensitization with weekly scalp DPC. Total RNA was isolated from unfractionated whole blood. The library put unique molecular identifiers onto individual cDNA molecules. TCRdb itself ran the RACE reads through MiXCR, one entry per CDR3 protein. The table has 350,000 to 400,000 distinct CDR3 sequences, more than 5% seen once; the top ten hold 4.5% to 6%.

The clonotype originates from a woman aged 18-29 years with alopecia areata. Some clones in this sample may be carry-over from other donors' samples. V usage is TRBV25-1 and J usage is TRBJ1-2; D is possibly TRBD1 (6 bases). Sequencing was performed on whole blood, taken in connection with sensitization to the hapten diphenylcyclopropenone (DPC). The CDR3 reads CASSETRTVSSGVYGYTF. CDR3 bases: TGTGCCAGCAGTGAAACTAGGACAGTCTCCTCTGGGGTATATGGCTACACCTTC.